This entry lists 21 T cell receptor beta chains sequenced from one sample in a study of blood T cell repertoires in COVID-19. Data came from immunoSEQ multiplex PCR; TCRdb stores just in-frame clones and leaves some out. The sample consists of approximately 260,000 clones, around nine tenths of them appearing once. Sequenced: PBMCs or T cells enriched from blood (not recorded which). The receptors originated from a woman in her late teens or twenties who had recovered from COVID-19.

The chain combines TRBV4-2 with TRBJ1-3; 9 positions match TRBD1. Germline values: CDR1 LGHNA, CDR2 YNFKEQ. The CDR3 consists of 17 residues. V lost 2 bases to trimming and J lost 1 base; unmatched junction nucleotides: 6. The CDR3 region is CASSQTHRGRSGNTIYF. Written as DNA, the CDR3 is TGTGCCAGCAGCCAAACCCACAGGGGGCGATCTGGAAACACCATATATTTT.

V is TRBV3-1 (or the pseudogene TRBV3-2) and J is TRBJ2-2, with TRBD1 matching over 7 bases. CDR3 size: 16 residues. The germline V gene has CDR1 LGHDT and CDR2 YNNKEL (reference sequence). Trimming took 1 base from V and 3 from J; bases not matched to a gene: 5. The CDR3 DNA reads TGTGCCAGCAGCCAAGGACAGGGTTGGTACACCGGGGAGCTGTTTTTT. Protein: CASSQGQGWYTGELFF.

The V and J genes are TRBV9 and TRBJ1-6, with D unclear. Germline V CDR1 and CDR2: SGDLS, YYNGEE. The V end lost 0 bases, the J end lost 6 bases, and 13 bases lay between the germline ends. The CDR3 spans 16 residues. The CDR3 here is CASSVEGGLLNSPLHF. CDR3 coding DNA: TGTGCCAGCAGCGTAGAGGGAGGTCTCCTTAATTCACCCCTCCACTTT. The whole variable domain, remainder taken from reference TRBV9 and TRBJ1-6, is DSGVTQTPKHLITATGQRVTLRCSPRSGDLSVYWYQQSLDQGLQFLIQYYNGEERAKGNILERFSAQQFPDLHSELNLSSLELGDSALYFCASSVEGGLLNSPLHFGNGTRLTVT.

The chain combines TRBV5-1 with TRBJ1-5; possibly TRBD1 for D (6 bases). Germline-derived CDR1 and CDR2 are SGHRS and YFSETQ. This CDR3 has 17 residues. V lost 0 bases, J lost 0 bases, and 13 bases lay in between. In DNA, the CDR3 is TGCGCCAGCAGCTTGGGGCCAGGGGATTATAGCAATCAGCCCCAGCATTTT. This encodes CASSLGPGDYSNQPQHF.

This sequence joins TRBV3-1 (or the pseudogene TRBV3-2) and TRBJ1-6; D may be TRBD1 (5 bases). This CDR3 region has 11 residues. Trimming cost V 6 bases and J 13 bases, with 10 bases left between them. Germline-derived CDR1 and CDR2 are LGHDT and YNNKEL (reference sequence). The CDR3 bases are TGTGCCAGCAGGCTCGGGGGGCCCCTCCACTTT. Encoded protein: CASRLGGPLHF.

The genes are TRBV29-1 and TRBJ2-3; perhaps TRBD1 as D (5 bases). The CDR3 has 15 residues. In germline, CDR1 is SQVTM, CDR2 ANQGSEA. The ends were cut back, 7 bases at V and 1 base at J, with 18 bases in the middle. The DNA of the CDR3 is TGCAGCGCTGCCCTCTTGGGGCCTCGCACAGATACGCAGTATTTT. Protein: CSAALLGPRTDTQYF.

The rearrangement links TRBV6-5 to TRBJ1-1, with D unresolved. Germline V CDR1 and CDR2: MNHEY, SVGAGI. This CDR3 region has 13 residues. The ends were cut back, 10 bases at V and 0 bases at J, with 12 bases in the middle. This chain's CDR3 is CATATWMNTEAFF. The CDR3 region has the DNA TGTGCCACCGCGACTTGGATGAACACTGAAGCTTTCTTT.

V usage is TRBV13 and J usage is TRBJ1-2; D perhaps matches TRBD1 (5 bases). Germline V gene data show CDR1 as PRHDT and CDR2 as FYEKMQ (reference sequence). This CDR3 contains 16 residues. The ends were cut back, 5 bases at V and 0 bases at J, with 16 bases in the middle. CDR3 region: CASSRGGRNANYGYTF. CDR3 DNA sequence: TGTGCCAGCAGCAGGGGAGGCAGGAATGCTAACTATGGCTACACCTTC.

This chain joins TRBV5-1 and TRBJ1-6; the match to TRBD1 covers 10 bases. CDR1 SGHRS and CDR2 YFSETQ come from the germline V gene. The V and J ends lost 4 bases and 6 bases, in that order; junction bases with no gene match: 4. The CDR3 length is 15 residues. CDR3 in amino acids: CASSPRDRGNSPLHF. CDR3 sequence (DNA): TGCGCCAGCAGCCCCCGGGACAGGGGTAATTCACCCCTCCACTTT.

The J gene is TRBJ2-3, the V gene TRBV20-1; weak D call: TRBD1 (5 bases). The CDR3 runs to 16 residues. Germline V gene lookup returns CDR1 DFQATT and CDR2 SNEGSKA (reference sequence). Trimming took off 3 bases at V and 3 bases at J, with 19 bases between the two ends. The DNA for the CDR3 is TGCAGTGCTAGTCCTCTGGTGGAGACAGCAACAGATACGCAGTATTTT. Translated, it gives CSASPLVETATDTQYF.

This clone was observed a handful of times. V gene TRBV13 combines with J gene TRBJ2-1; 8 nucleotides match TRBD1. The CDR3 length is 17 residues. Looked up from germline, CDR1 is PRHDT and CDR2 is FYEKMQ (reference sequence). The V and J ends lost 0 bases and 4 bases, in that order; junction bases with no gene match: 8. The chain's CDR3 is CASSLGAGGEGYNEQFF. The CDR3 nucleotides are TGTGCCAGCAGCTTAGGGGCAGGGGGCGAGGGTTACAATGAGCAGTTCTTC.

The table lists this clone with a few counts. V is TRBV6-2 or TRBV6-3 and J is TRBJ2-5, with D maybe TRBD2 (6 bases). CDR3 length: 13 residues. Trimming left V 6 bases short and J 4 bases short, with 12 bases between. The V gene's germline CDR1 is MNHEY and CDR2 SVGEGT. The chain's CDR3 is CASSSGERETQYF. The CDR3 DNA reads as TGTGCCAGCAGCTCGGGGGAGCGAGAGACCCAGTACTTC.

This clone appeared once. This sample also contains other DNA sequences that code for the same CDR3. The gene calls are TRBV28 and TRBJ1-2; D is unclear. This CDR3 spans 13 amino acids. Germline CDR1 is MDHEN and CDR2 is SYDVKM. The ends were cut back, 5 bases at V and 0 bases at J, with 7 bases in the middle. The CDR3 coding sequence is TGTGCCAGCAGTCTGGACTCTAACTATGGCTACACCTTC. It translates to CASSLDSNYGYTF.

The rearrangement uses TRBV9 and TRBJ2-3, with 13 bases matching TRBD2. The CDR3 has 21 residues. After removal of 0 bases from V and 0 bases from J, the junction contained 13 bases not matched to a gene. The germline CDR1 and CDR2 sequences are SGDLS and YYNGEE. The CDR3 coding sequence is TGTGCCAGCAGCGTAGCTCCAGGACTAGCGGGAGCTCTAACTAGCACAGATACGCAGTATTTT. Translating it yields CASSVAPGLAGALTSTDTQYF. The whole variable domain, filled in from reference TRBV9 and TRBJ2-3, reads DSGVTQTPKHLITATGQRVTLRCSPRSGDLSVYWYQQSLDQGLQFLIQYYNGEERAKGNILERFSAQQFPDLHSELNLSSLELGDSALYFCASSVAPGLAGALTSTDTQYFGPGTRLTVL.

J is TRBJ1-1 and V is TRBV25-1; no clear D gene. V was cut by 2 bases and J by 0 bases, with 10 bases left in between. CDR3 length equals 15 residues. Germline loops: CDR1 MGHDK, CDR2 SYGVNS. CDR3 DNA: TGTGCCAGCAGTGAAGGGAGGAAAATGAACACTGAAGCTTTCTTT. This encodes CASSEGRKMNTEAFF.

The rearrangement joins TRBV12-5 to TRBJ1-2; no clear D gene. With 2 bases removed from V and 0 bases from J, the gap between germline ends came to 10 bases. The CDR3 runs to 15 residues. Looked up from germline, CDR1 is LGHNT and CDR2 is FRNRAP. CDR3 residues: CASGLSVQPNYGYTF. In DNA, the CDR3 is TGTGCTAGTGGTTTGTCCGTACAGCCTAACTATGGCTACACCTTC.

The rearrangement joins TRBV19 to TRBJ1-1; D not certain. This CDR3 has 13 residues. Germline-derived CDR1 and CDR2 are LNHDA and SQIVND (reference sequence). Trimming shortened V by 7 bases and J by 1 base, and 10 bases separated the two germline ends. CDR3: CASKLRKNTEAFF. In DNA, the CDR3 is TGTGCCAGTAAATTGCGTAAGAACACTGAAGCTTTCTTT.

The chain uses TRBV7-2 and TRBJ1-2; D is ambiguous. The CDR3 has 13 residues. The V gene lost 4 bases and the J gene lost 5 bases, with 11 bases spanning the gap. The germline V gene encodes CDR1 SGHTA and CDR2 FQGNSA. CDR3 sequence reads: CASSSTVDYGYTF. In nucleotides, the CDR3 is TGTGCCAGCAGCTCCACAGTAGATTATGGCTACACCTTC.

The rearrangement joins TRBV5-4 to TRBJ2-1, with 8 bases that match TRBD2. This CDR3 has 16 residues. With V trimmed by 0 bases and J by 5 bases, 7 bases remained unmatched. Germline-derived CDR1 and CDR2 are SGHNT and YYREEE (reference sequence). CDR3 sequence reads: CASSLAGGGPHNEQFF. As DNA, the CDR3 is TGTGCCAGCAGCTTGGCGGGCGGGGGGCCCCACAATGAGCAGTTCTTC.

In DNA, the CDR3 is TGTGCCAGCTCACCACCGGGACTAGCGGGTTTAAATGAGCAGTTCTTC. Its protein product is CASSPPGLAGLNEQFF. The V and J genes are TRBV18 and TRBJ2-1; TRBD2 matches at 12 bases. The CDR3 consists of 16 residues. The trim removed 0 bases at V and 7 bases at J, leaving 4 bases unmatched. The germline V gene encodes CDR1 KGHSH and CDR2 LQKENI.

This clone was detected only a few times. The chain combines TRBV10-1 with TRBJ2-1; weak D call: TRBD1 (6 bases). CDR1 WNHNN and CDR2 SYGVQD come from the germline V gene (reference sequence). V was shortened by 2 bases and J by 5 bases, with 13 bases between the two germline ends. This CDR3 spans 15 amino acids. CDR3 sequence: CASSEGGPPNNEQFF. The CDR3 DNA is TGCGCCAGCAGTGAGGGGGGCCCCCCCAACAATGAGCAGTTCTTC.